Sequencing of this TCR beta chain was carried out in a study of PD-L1 blockade in urothelial cancer. Study overall: Blood analyses occurred 3 weeks (second dose) and 6 weeks post treatment start. Reported median T cell count for blood samples was around 150,000.

Patients had locally advanced or metastatic urothelial carcinoma. Germline CDR1 is SEHNR and CDR2 is FQNEAQ (reference sequence). This CDR3 spans 15 amino acids. With 5 bases removed from V and 2 bases from J, the gap between germline ends came to 16 bases. Some clones are missing from TCRdb's copy, which holds only in-frame ones; the method was immunoSEQ multiplex PCR. The table shows about 29,000 clones, with approximately 87% occurring only once. The TCR originated in a man between 50 and 59 years old with urothelial cancer. This chain joins TRBV7-9 and TRBJ2-7, with D perhaps TRBD1 (5 bases). The input for sequencing was PBMCs, taken around atezolizumab (anti-PD-L1) treatment. The DNA for the CDR3 is TGTGCCAGCAGCCCCACAGGATTTCCCGCCTACGAGCAGTACTTC. Translated: CASSPTGFPAYEQYF.